This T cell receptor beta chain was documented in a study of regulatory T cells. Broader study findings: Skewed V and J usage and few unique V-J pairs marked patient repertoires, most in Tregs. Patient CD8+ T cells trended toward lower Shannon entropy than controls.

The PCR used 52 TRBV and 13 TRBJ primers. Here immunoSEQ multiplex PCR was the method, and the copy in TCRdb shows in-frame clones only, minus some. Of approximately 9,300 clones listed, 84% are singletons. About this clone: Its antigen is unknown.

The length of the CDR3 is 16 residues. Germline V CDR1 and CDR2: MNHEY, SMNVEV (reference sequence). J lost 7 bases, V lost 5 bases, and 11 bases had no gene match. Patients, 2 to 39 years old, had expanded memory T-cell proportions. Sequences were obtained from CD8+ T cells sorted from blood. This chain connects TRBV27 to TRBJ2-1; the match to TRBD2 covers 10 bases. The clonotype was recovered from a person aged 18 to 35 with CD3G deficiency. CDR3 loop: CASSPLLAGRGNEQFF. The CDR3 DNA sequence: TGTGCCAGCAGTCCTTTACTAGCGGGAAGGGGGAATGAGCAGTTCTTC.